Shown below are 30 T cell receptor beta chains from a single sample sequenced in a study of blood T cells in healthy people across ages. Combining a sample-barcoded 5' primer with a J-beta primer mix, a second PCR ran for about 6 to 11 cycles. Via MiXCR, TCRdb re-called the 5' RACE reads, giving one row per CDR3 protein. The sample lists over 1.5 million distinct CDR3 sequences, less than 50% occurring once. The source material was blood. The receptor set was obtained from a woman aged 40 to 50 in good health.

The chain combines TRBV20-1 with TRBJ2-5; TRBD1 matches at 10 bases. Germline trimming cut 3 bases from V and 4 bases from J; bases unmatched to any gene: 5. The V gene's germline CDR1 is DFQATT and CDR2 SNEGSKA (reference sequence). This CDR3 has 14 residues. CDR3 loop: CSASRDRGRETQYF. CDR3 DNA: TGCAGTGCTAGCCGGGACAGGGGAAGAGAGACCCAGTACTTC.

The J gene is TRBJ2-2, the V gene TRBV4-3; 7 nucleotides agree with TRBD2. Germline values: CDR1 LGHNA, CDR2 YSLEER. This CDR3 comprises 16 residues. The V segment lost 5 bases and the J segment 1 base; nucleotides outside the gene matches: 7. The CDR3 bases are TGCGCCAGCAGCTGGATAGCGGGCAAGAACACCGGGGAGCTGTTTTTT. Its translation: CASSWIAGKNTGELFF.

The gene calls are TRBV20-1 and TRBJ2-1; D unresolved. CDR1 and CDR2 (germline): DFQATT, SNEGSKA (reference sequence). The CDR3 totals 14 residues. V was cut by 7 bases and J by 6 bases, with 19 bases left in between. CDR3 DNA: TGCAGTGTTTGGGGAAGCGAGCCCTGCAATGAGCAGTTCTTC. Its protein product is CSVWGSEPCNEQFF.

This clonotype was detected a few times. The chain employs TRBV7-2 and TRBJ1-6; possibly TRBD1 for D (6 bases). Per the germline V gene, CDR1 is SGHTA and CDR2 is FQGNSA. The CDR3 sequence is 18 residues long. Trimming shortened V by 5 bases and J by 1 base, and 18 bases separated the two germline ends. The chain's CDR3 is CASSRGAAGASYNSPLHF. The CDR3, as DNA: TGTGCCAGCAGCCGGGGAGCCGCAGGGGCTTCCTATAATTCACCCCTCCACTTT.

This clonotype was found a few times. This chain uses TRBV6-2 or TRBV6-3 with TRBJ2-3; weak D call: TRBD1 (5 bases). Between the trimmed V and J ends, which lost 8 bases and 3 bases, there was a span of 12 bases. The CDR3 consists of 13 residues. The germline CDR1 and CDR2 sequences are MNHEY and SVGEGT. The CDR3 DNA is TGTGCCAGCGTACAGGCTGCGACAGATACGCAGTATTTT. This codes for CASVQAATDTQYF.

This sequence joins TRBV4-1 and TRBJ2-4, with unresolved D. Germline-derived CDR1 and CDR2 are MGHRA and YSYEKL. The CDR3 is made up of 13 amino acids. V was pared by 4 bases and J by 3 bases, with 7 bases between. CDR3 sequence reads: CASSRGVKNIQYF. CDR3 bases: TGCGCCAGCAGCCGAGGTGTCAAAAACATTCAGTACTTC.

This clonotype was detected a few times. This chain uses TRBV11-3 with TRBJ2-1; 10 nucleotides line up with TRBD2. Germline V lookup: CDR1 SGHNT, CDR2 YENEEA. The CDR3 loop spans 16 amino acids. J lost 4 bases, V lost 5 bases, and 8 bases had no gene match. The CDR3 DNA is TGTGCCAGCAGCCGAAATAGCGGGGGGCCTTACAATGAGCAGTTCTTC. Translated, it gives CASSRNSGGPYNEQFF.

In its sample, this clonotype was seen a few times. The gene calls are TRBV12-3 or TRBV12-4 and TRBJ2-5, with TRBD2 identical over 7 bases. The CDR3 has 15 amino acids. The trim removed 6 bases at V and 2 bases at J, leaving 9 bases unmatched. CDR3 sequence (DNA): TGTGCCAGCAGCCCCACTAGCGTAATGCAAGAGACCCAGTACTTC. It translates to CASSPTSVMQETQYF.

The rearrangement uses TRBV5-5 and TRBJ1-4; D is uncertain. In germline, CDR1 is SGHKS, CDR2 YYEKEE (reference sequence). Trimming removed 2 bases at V and 4 bases at J, with 12 bases between. This CDR3 region has 15 residues. The CDR3 here is CASSFHSDVNEKLFF. CDR3 nucleotide sequence: TGTGCCAGCAGCTTCCACTCGGATGTTAATGAAAAACTGTTTTTT.

The gene calls are TRBV7-3 and TRBJ2-1; 8 bases are a match to TRBD1. Germline CDR1 SGHTA, CDR2 FQGTGA. V lost 2 bases and J lost 8; bases outside the gene matches: 8. The CDR3 consists of 15 residues. The CDR3 nucleotides are TGTGCCAGCAGCTTATCGCAGGGGGCGAGGGATGAGCAGTTCTTC. This codes for CASSLSQGARDEQFF.

The gene calls are TRBV27 and TRBJ2-2; D is unresolved. Germline CDR1 and CDR2: MNHEY and SMNVEV (reference sequence). CDR3 size: 13 residues. Trimming removed 0 bases at V and 8 bases at J, with 7 bases between. CDR3 residues: CASSLSMAGELFF. The CDR3 DNA follows: TGTGCCAGCAGTTTATCTATGGCAGGGGAGCTGTTTTTT.

V usage is TRBV7-2 and J usage is TRBJ2-7; TRBD2 agrees at 10 bases. V lost 10 bases and J lost 2; bases outside the gene matches: 11. The CDR3 covers 15 residues. The germline V gene has CDR1 SGHTA and CDR2 FQGNSA. This CDR3 reads CAIEKSSGGTYEQYF. Written as DNA, the CDR3 is TGTGCCATCGAGAAAAGTAGCGGGGGGACCTACGAGCAGTACTTC.

This sequence joins TRBV4-3 and TRBJ1-1; a possible D gene is TRBD1 (6 bases). Germline V CDR1 and CDR2: LGHNA, YSLEER. The CDR3 totals 15 residues. Trimming left V 3 bases short and J 1 base short, with 12 bases between. DNA for the CDR3: TGCGCCAGCAGCCACCTCCGGGACAAGAACACTGAAGCTTTCTTT. Translation: CASSHLRDKNTEAFF.

This chain uses TRBV6-2 or TRBV6-3 with TRBJ2-5, with 11 bases aligning to TRBD2. The V segment lost 6 bases and the J segment 5 bases; nucleotides outside the gene matches: 11. CDR1 and CDR2 (germline): MNHEY, SVGEGT. The CDR3 covers 16 residues. Here the CDR3 reads CASSSPLTSGVETQYF. Here the CDR3 DNA reads TGTGCCAGCAGCTCTCCCCTGACTAGCGGGGTGGAGACCCAGTACTTC.

There are a few counts of this clonotype. This chain joins TRBV6-5 and TRBJ2-1; D is ambiguous. Germline CDR1 is MNHEY and CDR2 is SVGAGI. The CDR3 consists of 12 residues. V shed 0 bases and J shed 8 bases, with 5 bases lying between them. CDR3 DNA sequence: TGTGCCAGCAGTTACTCGTTCGATGAGCAGTTCTTC. The encoded protein is CASSYSFDEQFF.

In this sample, this clonotype turned up a few times. The gene calls are TRBV2 and TRBJ2-1, with D hard to call. CDR1 SNHLY and CDR2 FYNNEI come from the germline V gene. The V end was cut by 7 bases, the J end by 12 bases, with 16 bases between. This CDR3 is built from 12 residues. CDR3: CASTGTGYVQFF. The CDR3 region has the DNA TGTGCCAGCACGGGTACGGGCTATGTGCAGTTCTTC.

This clonotype was seen only a few times. V gene TRBV7-2 combines with J gene TRBJ2-1; TRBD2 is a possible D gene (6 bases). The CDR3 has 14 residues. Trimming stripped 5 bases from V and 7 bases from J, with 15 bases between. CDR1 and CDR2 (germline): SGHTA, FQGNSA. CDR3 amino acids: CASSARTRGNEQFF. The DNA for the CDR3 is TGTGCCAGCAGCGCGCGGACCCGGGGGAATGAGCAGTTCTTC.

This clonotype was counted many times. The chain combines TRBV12-3 or TRBV12-4 with TRBJ2-5, with 9 bases that match TRBD1. This CDR3 is 14 amino acids long. V lost 6 bases to trimming and J lost 4 bases; unmatched junction nucleotides: 6. This CDR3 reads CASSKGQGRETQYF. CDR3 sequence (DNA): TGTGCCAGCAGCAAGGGACAGGGTAGAGAGACCCAGTACTTC.

The gene calls are TRBV28 and TRBJ1-2; TRBD1 matches 8 bases. V dropped 5 bases and J dropped 6; count of bases not matched to a gene: 2. This CDR3 is 12 amino acids long. The germline gives CDR1 MDHEN, CDR2 SYDVKM. The CDR3 coding sequence is TGTGCCAGCAGTCCCAGGGGGCATGGCTACACCTTC. It translates to CASSPRGHGYTF.

This chain joins TRBV28 and TRBJ2-3; 7 positions agree with TRBD2. Germline V gene data show CDR1 as MDHEN and CDR2 as SYDVKM. This CDR3 has 17 amino acids. With 4 bases clipped from V and 2 bases from J, the junction kept 12 bases outside the gene matches. DNA of the CDR3: TGTGCCAGCAGTTCCCGTGGTAGCGGGTTATTCACAGATACGCAGTATTTT. Translation: CASSSRGSGLFTDTQYF.

This chain links TRBV12-3 or TRBV12-4 with TRBJ1-1; tentative D call: TRBD1 (5 bases). The CDR3 consists of 12 residues. V dropped 8 bases and J dropped 11 bases, with 18 bases sitting between them. The CDR3 DNA follows: TGTGCCAGCCAGGACATCACCAGGAAGGCTTTCTTT. Protein: CASQDITRKAFF.

The chain recombines TRBV7-6 with TRBJ2-1; TRBD2 agrees at 8 bases. CDR3 length: 17 amino acids. J lost 1 base, V lost 1 base, and 6 bases had no gene match. The V gene's germline CDR1 is SGHVS and CDR2 FNYEAQ. Here the CDR3 reads CASSLEPAGASYNEQFF. CDR3 DNA sequence: TGTGCCAGCAGCTTAGAACCAGCGGGGGCTTCCTACAATGAGCAGTTCTTC.

Only one count was recorded for this clonotype. The V call is TRBV20-1, the J call TRBJ2-2; 8 bases are a match to TRBD1. The CDR3 extends over 13 amino acids. Trimming cost V 6 bases and J 6 bases; bases outside gene matches: 6. Germline values: CDR1 DFQATT, CDR2 SNEGSKA (reference sequence). CDR3 in DNA: TGCAGTGCCCCAAGACAGGGGCCCGGGGAGCTGTTTTTT. Translation gives CSAPRQGPGELFF.

The chain joins TRBV6-6 to TRBJ2-5, with 12 nucleotides matching TRBD2. This CDR3 region has 14 residues. Germline V gives CDR1 MNHNY, CDR2 SVGAGI (reference sequence). With V trimmed by 10 bases and J by 3 bases, 6 bases remained unmatched. The DNA of the CDR3 is TGTGCCATGGCGACTAGCGGGGGAAAAGAGACCCAGTACTTC. It specifies CAMATSGGKETQYF.

CDR3 amino acids: CASSLDRDMPRYGGYTF. The CDR3 bases are TGTGCCAGCAGCTTAGACAGGGACATGCCTCGCTATGGGGGCTACACCTTC. This sequence joins TRBV11-2 and TRBJ1-2; weak D call: TRBD1 (6 bases). V shed 0 bases and J shed 8 bases, with 22 bases lying between them. Germline CDR1 reads SGHAT; CDR2 reads FQNNGV. CDR3 length: 17 residues.

Concerning this clonotype: A read error is possible here, since a much larger clone lies one base away. The gene calls are TRBV6-5 and TRBJ1-2; TRBD1 matches 10 bases. The CDR3 length is 14 residues. V lost 6 bases and J lost 4; bases outside the gene matches: 5. From germline, CDR1 is MNHEY and CDR2 SVGAGI. CDR3 sequence (DNA): TGTGCCAGCAGATTAGGACAGGGGGTCTATGGCTACACCTTC. Protein: CASRLGQGVYGYTF.

This clonotype occurred a few times. V and J are TRBV12-3 or TRBV12-4 and TRBJ2-1; 9 bases map to TRBD1. V shed 5 bases, J shed 8 bases, and the junction held 7 bases outside the gene matches. The CDR3 loop spans 14 amino acids. In nucleotides, the CDR3 is TGTGCCAGCAGTCCAGGACAGGGGAGTCATGAGCAGTTCTTC. Translating gives CASSPGQGSHEQFF.

This sequence joins TRBV5-1 and TRBJ2-5; TRBD2 agrees at 7 bases. The CDR3 is 17 residues long. Unmatched junction bases numbered 11, after V lost 0 bases and J lost 3 bases. Germline V gene lookup returns CDR1 SGHRS and CDR2 YFSETQ. DNA for the CDR3: TGCGCCAGCAGCTTGGGTCTCGGCGGGGGTGCCGAAGAGACCCAGTACTTC. It is translated as CASSLGLGGGAEETQYF.

V gene TRBV28 combines with J gene TRBJ1-2; D not resolved. This CDR3 is built from 11 residues. From germline, CDR1 is MDHEN and CDR2 SYDVKM. The V end was cut by 5 bases, the J end by 5 bases, with 6 bases between. The CDR3 loop reads CASSIHYGYTF. CDR3 DNA: TGTGCCAGCAGTATCCATTATGGCTACACCTTC.

In its sample, this clonotype was seen a few times. The genes are TRBV20-1 and TRBJ2-7, with 7 bases identical to TRBD1. CDR3 length: 12 residues. From germline, CDR1 is DFQATT and CDR2 SNEGSKA (reference sequence). With 6 bases clipped from V and 3 bases from J, the junction kept 5 bases outside the gene matches. The DNA for the CDR3 is TGCAGTGCACCCGGACAGGTCTACGAGCAGTACTTC. This sequence encodes CSAPGQVYEQYF.